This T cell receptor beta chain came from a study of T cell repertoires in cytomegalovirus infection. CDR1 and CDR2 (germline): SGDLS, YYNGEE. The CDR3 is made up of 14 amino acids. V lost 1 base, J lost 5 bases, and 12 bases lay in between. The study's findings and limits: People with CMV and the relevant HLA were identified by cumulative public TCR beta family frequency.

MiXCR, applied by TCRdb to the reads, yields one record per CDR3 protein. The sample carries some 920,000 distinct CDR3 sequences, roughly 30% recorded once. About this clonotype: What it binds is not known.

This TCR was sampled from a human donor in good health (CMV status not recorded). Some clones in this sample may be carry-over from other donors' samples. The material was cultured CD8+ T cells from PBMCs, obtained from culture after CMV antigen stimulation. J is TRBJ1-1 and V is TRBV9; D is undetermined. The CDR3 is CASSVPPGSTEAFF. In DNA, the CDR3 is TGTGCCAGCAGCGTACCTCCGGGATCAACTGAAGCTTTCTTT. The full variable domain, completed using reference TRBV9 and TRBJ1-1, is DSGVTQTPKHLITATGQRVTLRCSPRSGDLSVYWYQQSLDQGLQFLIQYYNGEERAKGNILERFSAQQFPDLHSELNLSSLELGDSALYFCASSVPPGSTEAFFGQGTRLTVV.